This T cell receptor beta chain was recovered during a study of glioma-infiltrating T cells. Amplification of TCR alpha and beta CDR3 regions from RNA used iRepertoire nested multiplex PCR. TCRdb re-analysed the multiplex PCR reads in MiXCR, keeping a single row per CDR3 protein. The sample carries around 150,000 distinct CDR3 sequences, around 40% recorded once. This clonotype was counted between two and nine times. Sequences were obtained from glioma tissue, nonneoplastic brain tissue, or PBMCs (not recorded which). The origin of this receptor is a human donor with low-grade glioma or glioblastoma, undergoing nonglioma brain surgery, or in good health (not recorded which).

CDR3 in DNA: TGCAGTGCTAGGACAGGGGGGAACACTGAAGCTTTCTTT. Protein sequence: CSARTGGNTEAFF. V is TRBV20-1 and J is TRBJ1-1; 9 nucleotides line up with TRBD1. CDR1 and CDR2 (germline): DFQATT, SNEGSKA (reference sequence). This CDR3 region has 13 residues. V was pared by 3 bases and J by 1 base, with 0 bases of the junction left unmatched.